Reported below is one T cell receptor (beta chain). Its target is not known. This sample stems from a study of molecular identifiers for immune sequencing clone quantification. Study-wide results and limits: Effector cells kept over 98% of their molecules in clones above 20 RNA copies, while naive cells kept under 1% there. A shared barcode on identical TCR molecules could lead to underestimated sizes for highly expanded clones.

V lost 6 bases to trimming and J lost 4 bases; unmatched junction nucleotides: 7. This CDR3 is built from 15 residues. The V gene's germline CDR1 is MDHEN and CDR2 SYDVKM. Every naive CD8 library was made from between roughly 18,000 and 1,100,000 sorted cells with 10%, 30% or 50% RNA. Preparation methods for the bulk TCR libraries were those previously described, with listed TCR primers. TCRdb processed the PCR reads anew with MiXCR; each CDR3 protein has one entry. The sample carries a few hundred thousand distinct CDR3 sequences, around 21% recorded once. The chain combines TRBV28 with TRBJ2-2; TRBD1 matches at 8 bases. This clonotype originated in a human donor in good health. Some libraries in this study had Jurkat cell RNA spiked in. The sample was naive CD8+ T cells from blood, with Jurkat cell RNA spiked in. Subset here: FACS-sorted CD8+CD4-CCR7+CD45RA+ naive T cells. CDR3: CASRTETGVTGELFF. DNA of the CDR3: TGTGCCAGCAGGACCGAGACAGGGGTCACCGGGGAGCTGTTTTTT.